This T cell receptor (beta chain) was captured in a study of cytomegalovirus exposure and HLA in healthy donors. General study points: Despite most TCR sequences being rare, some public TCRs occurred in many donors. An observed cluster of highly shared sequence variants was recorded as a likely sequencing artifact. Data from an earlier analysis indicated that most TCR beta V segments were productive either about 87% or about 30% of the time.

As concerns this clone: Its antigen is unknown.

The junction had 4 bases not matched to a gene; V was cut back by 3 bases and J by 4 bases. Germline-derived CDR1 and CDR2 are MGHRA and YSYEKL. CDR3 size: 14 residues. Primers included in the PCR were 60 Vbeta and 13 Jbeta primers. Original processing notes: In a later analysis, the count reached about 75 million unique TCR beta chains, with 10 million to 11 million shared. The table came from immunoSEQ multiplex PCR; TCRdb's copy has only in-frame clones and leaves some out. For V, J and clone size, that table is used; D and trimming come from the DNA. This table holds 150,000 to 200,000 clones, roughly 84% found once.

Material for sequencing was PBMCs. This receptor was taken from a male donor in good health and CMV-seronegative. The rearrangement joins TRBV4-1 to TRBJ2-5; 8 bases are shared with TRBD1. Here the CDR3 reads CASSHPDRGETQYF. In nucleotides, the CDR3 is TGCGCCAGCAGCCATCCCGACAGGGGAGAGACCCAGTACTTC.